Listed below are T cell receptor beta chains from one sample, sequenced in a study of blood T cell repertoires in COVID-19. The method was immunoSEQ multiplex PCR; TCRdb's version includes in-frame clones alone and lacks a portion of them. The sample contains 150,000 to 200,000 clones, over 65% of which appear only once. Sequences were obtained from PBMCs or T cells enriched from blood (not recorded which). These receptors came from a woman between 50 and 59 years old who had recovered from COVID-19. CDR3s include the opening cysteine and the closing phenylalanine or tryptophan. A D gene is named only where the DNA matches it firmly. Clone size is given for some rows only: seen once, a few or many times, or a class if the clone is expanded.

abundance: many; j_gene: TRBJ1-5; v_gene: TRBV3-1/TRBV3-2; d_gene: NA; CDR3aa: CASSQAGGNQPQHF; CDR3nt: TGTGCCAGCAGCCAAGCCGGGGGCAATCAGCCCCAGCATTTT
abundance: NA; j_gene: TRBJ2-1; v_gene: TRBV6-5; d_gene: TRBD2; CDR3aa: CASSLAGGPPEQFF; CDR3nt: TGTGCCAGCAGCTTAGCGGGGGGGCCGCCTGAGCAGTTCTTC
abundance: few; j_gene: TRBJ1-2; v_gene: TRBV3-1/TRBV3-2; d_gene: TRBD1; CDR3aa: CASSLGTASTYGYTF; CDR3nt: TGTGCCAGCAGCCTCGGGACAGCAAGCACCTATGGCTACACCTTC
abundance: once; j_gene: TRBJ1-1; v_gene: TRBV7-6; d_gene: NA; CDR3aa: CASSLFPGRPPEAFF; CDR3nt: TGTGCCAGCAGCTTATTCCCCGGCAGGCCCCCTGAAGCTTTCTTT
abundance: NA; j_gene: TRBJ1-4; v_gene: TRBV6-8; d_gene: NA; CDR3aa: CAGAQLPCEKLFF; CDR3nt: TGTGCCGGGGCCCAGCTTCCCTGTGAAAAACTGTTTTTT
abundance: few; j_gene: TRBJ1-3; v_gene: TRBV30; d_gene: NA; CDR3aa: CAWSGLTGYLSGNTIYF; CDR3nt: TGTGCCTGGAGTGGGTTGACAGGCTACCTCTCTGGAAACACCATATATTTT
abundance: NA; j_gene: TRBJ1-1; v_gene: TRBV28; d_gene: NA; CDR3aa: CASSFISGAFF; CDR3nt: TGTGCCAGCAGTTTCATCAGCGGGGCTTTCTTT
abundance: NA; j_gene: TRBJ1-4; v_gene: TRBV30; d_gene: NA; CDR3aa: CAWSLSRAPNEKLFF; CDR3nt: TGTGCCTGGAGCCTTAGCCGAGCCCCGAATGAAAAACTGTTTTTT
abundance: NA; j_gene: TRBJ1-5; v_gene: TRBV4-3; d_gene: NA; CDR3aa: CASSQVPGGNQPQHF; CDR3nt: TGCGCCAGCAGCCAAGTCCCAGGGGGCAATCAGCCCCAGCATTTT
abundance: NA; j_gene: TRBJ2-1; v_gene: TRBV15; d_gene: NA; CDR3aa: CATSRGQGEQFF; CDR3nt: TGTGCCACCAGCAGGGGGCAGGGTGAGCAGTTCTTC
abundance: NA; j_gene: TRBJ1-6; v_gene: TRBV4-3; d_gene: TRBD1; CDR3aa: CASSQDRGQGYSPLHF; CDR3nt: TGCGCCAGCAGCCAAGATCGGGGACAGGGCTATTCACCCCTCCACTTT
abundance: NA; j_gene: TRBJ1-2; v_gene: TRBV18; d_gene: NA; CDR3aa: CASSPPEKAYGYTF; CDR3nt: TGTGCCAGCTCACCACCGGAGAAGGCCTATGGCTACACCTTC
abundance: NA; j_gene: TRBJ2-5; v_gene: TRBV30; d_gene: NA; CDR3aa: CAWSVPSETQYF; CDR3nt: TGTGCCTGGAGTGTCCCGAGTGAGACCCAGTACTTC
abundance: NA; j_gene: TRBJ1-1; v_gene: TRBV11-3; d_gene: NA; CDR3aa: CASSSGGSRTTEAFF; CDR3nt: TGTGCCAGCAGCTCTGGGGGGTCGAGGACCACTGAAGCTTTCTTT
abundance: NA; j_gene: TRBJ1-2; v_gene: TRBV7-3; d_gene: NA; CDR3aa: CASSVGGQNYGYTF; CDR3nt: TGTGCCAGCTCGGTAGGCGGACAAAACTATGGCTACACCTTC
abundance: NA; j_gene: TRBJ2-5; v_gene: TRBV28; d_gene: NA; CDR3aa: CASTRGDSHRTQYF; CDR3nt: TGTGCCAGCACCAGGGGGGACTCCCACCGGACCCAGTACTTC
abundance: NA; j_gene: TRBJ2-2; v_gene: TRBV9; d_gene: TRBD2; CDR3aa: CASSLLAGDTGELFF; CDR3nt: TGTGCCAGCAGCCTCCTAGCGGGAGACACCGGGGAGCTGTTTTTT
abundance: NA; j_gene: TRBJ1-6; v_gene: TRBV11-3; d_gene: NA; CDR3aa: CASSLDSAAGSPLHF; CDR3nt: TGTGCCAGCAGCTTAGACTCAGCTGCGGGTTCACCCCTCCACTTT
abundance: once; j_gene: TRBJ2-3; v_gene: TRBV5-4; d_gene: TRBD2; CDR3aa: CASSTPLIAGGPAGVQYF; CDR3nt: TGTGCCAGCAGCACTCCTCTCATAGCGGGAGGGCCGGCTGGAGTGCAGTATTTT
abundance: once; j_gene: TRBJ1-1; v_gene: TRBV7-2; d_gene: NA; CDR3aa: CASSPTGSNTEAFF; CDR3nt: TGTGCCAGCAGCCCGACAGGTTCGAACACTGAAGCTTTCTTT
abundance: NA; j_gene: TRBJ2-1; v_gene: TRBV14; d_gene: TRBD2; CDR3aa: CASSPGASGSMYNEQFF; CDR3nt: TGTGCCAGCAGCCCAGGGGCTAGCGGGAGTATGTACAATGAGCAGTTCTTC
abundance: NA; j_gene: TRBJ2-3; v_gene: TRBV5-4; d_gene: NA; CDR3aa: CASSFQGSTDTQYF; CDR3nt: TGTGCCAGCAGCTTCCAGGGGAGCACAGATACGCAGTATTTT
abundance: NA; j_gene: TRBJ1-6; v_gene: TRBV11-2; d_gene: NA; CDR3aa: CASSFPDIRSPLHF; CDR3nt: TGTGCCAGCAGCTTTCCGGACATACGTTCACCCCTCCACTTT
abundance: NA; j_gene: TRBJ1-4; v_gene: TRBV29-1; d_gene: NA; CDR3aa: CSVPDRYNEKLFF; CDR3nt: TGCAGCGTTCCAGACAGATATAATGAAAAACTGTTTTTT
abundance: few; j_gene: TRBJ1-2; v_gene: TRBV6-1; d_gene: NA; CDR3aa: CASSDSTDYGYTF; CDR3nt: TGTGCCAGCAGTGATAGTACAGACTATGGCTACACCTTC
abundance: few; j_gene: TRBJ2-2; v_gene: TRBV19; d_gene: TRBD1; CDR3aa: CASSITGGVYGELFF; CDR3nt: TGTGCCAGTAGTATAACAGGGGGCGTTTACGGGGAGCTGTTTTTT
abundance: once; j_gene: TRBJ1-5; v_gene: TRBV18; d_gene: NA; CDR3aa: CASSPPGGPNQPQHF; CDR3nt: TGTGCCAGCTCACCACCGGGAGGACCCAATCAGCCCCAGCATTTT
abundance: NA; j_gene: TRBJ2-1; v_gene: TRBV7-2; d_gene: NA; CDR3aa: CASSLGLAEQFF; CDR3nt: TGTGCCAGCAGCTTAGGCCTAGCGGAGCAGTTCTTC
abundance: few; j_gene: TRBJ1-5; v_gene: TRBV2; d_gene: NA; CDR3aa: CASRSRGRNQPQHF; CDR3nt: TGTGCCAGCAGGTCTCGCGGGAGGAATCAGCCCCAGCATTTT
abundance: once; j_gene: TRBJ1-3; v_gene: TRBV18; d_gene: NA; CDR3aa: CASSPTSGFSGNTIYF; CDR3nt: TGTGCCAGCTCACCCACCTCGGGGTTCTCTGGAAACACCATATATTTT
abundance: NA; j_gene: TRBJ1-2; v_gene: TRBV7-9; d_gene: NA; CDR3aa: CASSPEVYGYTF; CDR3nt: TGTGCCAGCAGCCCCGAGGTCTATGGCTACACCTTC
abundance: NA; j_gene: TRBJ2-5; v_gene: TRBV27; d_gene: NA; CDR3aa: CASSLSWVQQETQYF; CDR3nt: TGTGCCAGCAGTTTATCCTGGGTACAGCAAGAGACCCAGTACTTC
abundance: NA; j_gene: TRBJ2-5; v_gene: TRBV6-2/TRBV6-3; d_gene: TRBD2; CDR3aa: CASSYSVRGLAVETQYF; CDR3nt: TGTGCCAGCAGTTACTCGGTGCGGGGACTAGCGGTAGAGACCCAGTACTTC
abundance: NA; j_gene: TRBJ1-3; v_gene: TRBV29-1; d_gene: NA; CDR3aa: CSVELSGNTIYF; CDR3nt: TGCAGCGTTGAACTCTCTGGAAACACCATATATTTT
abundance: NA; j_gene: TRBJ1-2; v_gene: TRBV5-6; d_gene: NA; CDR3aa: CASSLGSGPHYGYTF; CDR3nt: TGTGCCAGCAGCTTGGGCTCAGGGCCCCACTATGGCTACACCTTC
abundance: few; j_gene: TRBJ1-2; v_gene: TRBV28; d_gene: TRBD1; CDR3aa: CASSLRDRVNYGYTF; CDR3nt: TGTGCCAGCAGTTTACGGGACAGGGTGAACTATGGCTACACCTTC
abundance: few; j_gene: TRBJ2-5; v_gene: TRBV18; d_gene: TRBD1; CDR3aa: CASSPPGQAQETQYF; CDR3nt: TGTGCCAGCTCACCTCCGGGACAGGCGCAAGAGACCCAGTACTTC